Shown below are 27 T cell receptor beta chains from a single sample sequenced in a study of T-cell reconstitution after alpha-beta-depleted transplantation in children. Unique molecular identifiers were incorporated during preparation of the TCRbeta library. In TCRdb, the PCR reads were re-called with MiXCR into one record per CDR3 protein. The repertoire holds about 340,000 distinct CDR3 sequences, with 13% as singletons. The sequences come from PBMCs, collected from the stem cell graft. These receptors were obtained from a human donor who donated a stem cell graft to a child with Fanconi anemia.

In DNA, the CDR3 is TGTGCCAGCAGTGATAGGGGGGGCGAGCAGTTCTTC. Encoded protein: CASSDRGGEQFF. This rearrangement joins TRBV2 to TRBJ2-1; perhaps TRBD2 as D (7 bases). V gave up 3 bases and J gave up 10 bases, with 10 bases separating them. The CDR3 extends over 12 amino acids. CDR1 SNHLY and CDR2 FYNNEI come from the germline V gene.

The CDR3 DNA reads as TGTGCCAGCAGCGCGGACGGGGTGTGGAATGAGCAGTTCTTC. Its translation is CASSADGVWNEQFF. The chain has TRBV3-1 and TRBJ2-1, with D tentatively TRBD2 (5 bases). Germline V gene data show CDR1 as LGHDT and CDR2 as YNNKEL (reference sequence). Trimming took off 5 bases at V and 7 bases at J, with 15 bases between the two ends. The CDR3 is 14 amino acids.

This clonotype was detected a few times. V and J are TRBV27 and TRBJ2-2; 10 bases align to TRBD2. Germline V gene lookup returns CDR1 MNHEY and CDR2 SMNVEV (reference sequence). CDR3 length equals 15 residues. The J segment lost 6 bases and the V segment lost 5 bases, leaving 6 bases of the junction unmatched. The CDR3 loop reads CASSPSGGVAGELFF. The CDR3 region has the DNA TGTGCCAGCAGTCCTAGCGGGGGAGTTGCCGGGGAGCTGTTTTTT.

The V and J genes are TRBV20-1 and TRBJ1-5; perhaps TRBD1 as D (6 bases). Trimming pared 6 bases from V and 4 bases from J, leaving 19 bases between. The CDR3 runs 15 residues. The germline V gene encodes CDR1 DFQATT and CDR2 SNEGSKA (reference sequence). The CDR3: CSAETVRQANQPQHF. The CDR3 nucleotides are TGCAGTGCCGAAACCGTCCGACAGGCTAATCAGCCCCAGCATTTT.

This clonotype has ten or more counts. This rearrangement joins TRBV5-1 to TRBJ2-1; D might be TRBD1 (5 bases). In germline, CDR1 is SGHRS, CDR2 YFSETQ. The CDR3 spans 15 residues. V shed 4 bases and J shed 4 bases, with 15 bases lying between them. CDR3 region: CASSRTHNEYNEQFF. DNA for the CDR3: TGCGCCAGCAGCCGGACACATAATGAATACAATGAGCAGTTCTTC.

This clonotype was observed many times. The chain links TRBV10-3 to TRBJ2-6, with 7 nucleotides matching TRBD1. The CDR3 runs to 18 residues. Per the germline V gene, CDR1 is ENHRY and CDR2 is SYGVKD. The junction had 10 bases not matched to a gene; V was cut back by 2 bases and J by 3 bases. CDR3 nucleotides: TGTGCCATCAGTGAGATTAATACAGGGGATGGTGGGGCCAACGTCCTGACTTTC. Encoded protein: CAISEINTGDGGANVLTF.

Comment on this clonotype: A much larger clone differs from this one at a single base, so this may be a read error. V is TRBV28 and J is TRBJ1-1, with a weak D call TRBD1 (5 bases). Trimming pared 6 bases from V and 1 base from J, leaving 12 bases between. CDR1 is MDHEN and CDR2 is SYDVKM in the germline V gene. The CDR3 has 14 residues. The CDR3: CASSLTVRNTEAFF. CDR3 DNA sequence: TGTGCCAGCAGCCTGACAGTGAGGAACACTGAAGCTTTCTTT.

This rearrangement joins TRBV7-9 to TRBJ2-5, with D possibly matching TRBD2 (6 bases). Germline CDR1 and CDR2: SEHNR and FQNEAQ (reference sequence). V lost 1 base and J 3 bases, leaving 9 bases between the germline ends. The CDR3 totals 14 residues. The CDR3 DNA reads TGTGCCAGCAGCTTAGTGGGGGGAGAAGAGACCCAGTACTTC. Protein sequence: CASSLVGGEETQYF.

This clonotype was seen at least ten times. The chain recombines TRBV5-6 with TRBJ2-5; TRBD1 matches 10 bases. Germline CDR1 reads SGHDT; CDR2 reads YYEEEE. The V gene end was trimmed by 3 bases and the J gene end by 5 bases; junction bases not matched to a gene: 4. This CDR3 contains 14 residues. CDR3 nucleotide sequence: TGTGCCAGCAGCTCGGGACAGGGGTTCGAGACCCAGTACTTC. It is translated as CASSSGQGFETQYF.

V gene TRBV6-1 combines with J gene TRBJ2-1; 9 positions match TRBD1. Trimming cost V 6 bases and J 8 bases; bases outside gene matches: 8. This CDR3 contains 14 residues. Germline CDR1 and CDR2: MNHNS and SASEGT. The CDR3 here is CASSRDRVRYEQFF. The DNA of the CDR3 is TGTGCCAGCAGCAGGGACAGGGTGAGGTATGAGCAGTTCTTC.

The chain is built from TRBV30 and TRBJ2-3; D gene ambiguous. CDR1 is GTSNPN, CDR2 SVGIG, per germline (reference sequence). The germline V and J ends were trimmed by 4 bases and 6 bases, with 14 bases remaining between them. There are 13 residues in the CDR3. The CDR3 DNA reads TGTGCCTGGAACTTAGGAGAGAGGGATACGCAGTATTTT. It encodes CAWNLGERDTQYF. Filled out from reference TRBV30 and TRBJ2-3, the complete variable domain reads SQTIHQWPATLVQPVGSPLSLECTVEGTSNPNLYWYRQAAGRGLQLLFYSVGIGQISSEVPQNLSASRPQDRQFILSSKKLLLSDSGFYLCAWNLGERDTQYFGPGTRLTVL.

The V and J genes are TRBV20-1 and TRBJ2-6; no clear D. Trimming pared 0 bases from V and 2 bases from J, leaving 5 bases between. CDR1 and CDR2 from the germline V gene are DFQATT and SNEGSKA (reference sequence). The CDR3 is made up of 14 amino acids. CDR3 loop: CSAREGTGANVLTF. In DNA form, the CDR3 reads TGCAGTGCTAGAGAAGGGACTGGGGCCAACGTCCTGACTTTC.

This clonotype showed up many times. The chain links TRBV20-1 to TRBJ2-3; 9 nucleotides align to TRBD2. There are 16 residues in the CDR3. The J segment lost 3 bases and the V segment lost 5 bases, leaving 12 bases of the junction unmatched. CDR1 is DFQATT, CDR2 SNEGSKA, per germline (reference sequence). The CDR3 DNA reads as TGCAGTGCTCTACCGGGCGAGCGGGGGGATACAGATACGCAGTATTTT. Amino acids: CSALPGERGDTDTQYF.

This clonotype has a handful of counts. This chain connects TRBV11-1 to TRBJ2-2; 8 nucleotides line up with TRBD1. Per the germline V gene, CDR1 is SGHAT and CDR2 is FQDESV (reference sequence). The CDR3 runs to 18 residues. With 0 bases clipped from V and 3 bases from J, the junction kept 9 bases outside the gene matches. The CDR3 reads CASSLALNPGGDTGELFF. DNA of the CDR3: TGTGCCAGCAGCTTAGCCCTCAACCCAGGGGGCGACACCGGGGAGCTGTTTTTT.

This clonotype was seen repeatedly, ten times or more. The chain combines TRBV3-1 with TRBJ1-1, with D possibly being TRBD1 (5 bases). Trimming cost V 6 bases and J 0 bases, with 11 bases left between them. The germline CDR1 and CDR2 sequences are LGHDT and YNNKEL (reference sequence). The CDR3 sequence is 14 residues long. The CDR3, as DNA: TGTGCCAGCAGTGCGACAGCAGTGAACACTGAAGCTTTCTTT. Translated, it gives CASSATAVNTEAFF.

This rearrangement joins TRBV12-3 or TRBV12-4 to TRBJ1-5; 7 bases are shared with TRBD1. The CDR3 consists of 15 residues. V was clipped by 3 bases and J by 6 bases; unmatched bases: 8. The CDR3 bases are TGTGCCAGCAGTTTCTCTCAGGGGGTCGCTCAGCCCCAGCATTTT. Translating it yields CASSFSQGVAQPQHF.

This clonotype was recorded a few times. This chain uses TRBV3-1 with TRBJ1-2, with no clear D. Trimming took off 1 base at V and 5 bases at J, with 11 bases between the two ends. The germline CDR1 and CDR2 sequences are LGHDT and YNNKEL (reference sequence). This CDR3 contains 14 residues. The CDR3 DNA is TGTGCCAGCAGCCAAGGCTCCACAGCATATGGCTACACCTTC. This gives the protein CASSQGSTAYGYTF.

In this sample, this clonotype turned up a few times. The chain joins TRBV7-8 to TRBJ2-5, with 7 bases lining up with TRBD1. The CDR3 is 16 amino acids. In germline, CDR1 is SGHVS, CDR2 FQNEAQ. V shed 1 base and J 5 bases; nucleotides not matched to a gene: 10. The CDR3 DNA sequence: TGTGCCAGCAGCTTAGGGCAAAAGGGGGCCGGTGAGACCCAGTACTTC. The encoded protein is CASSLGQKGAGETQYF.

Only a few counts were recorded for this clonotype. V gene TRBV7-2 combines with J gene TRBJ1-5; 7 nucleotides line up with TRBD1. V shed 2 bases and J 3 bases; nucleotides not matched to a gene: 4. This CDR3 is 15 amino acids long. The germline V gene encodes CDR1 SGHTA and CDR2 FQGNSA. CDR3 DNA sequence: TGTGCCAGCAGCTTATGGGACAGCGACAATCAGCCCCAGCATTTT. Translation gives CASSLWDSDNQPQHF.

This clonotype was counted between two and nine times. V is TRBV28 and J is TRBJ1-5; TRBD1 agrees at 9 bases. CDR3 length equals 14 residues. From germline, CDR1 is MDHEN and CDR2 SYDVKM. J was trimmed by 3 bases and V by 8 bases; bases with no gene match: 5. CDR3 protein: CASLTGGLNQPQHF. CDR3 sequence (DNA): TGTGCCAGCCTTACAGGGGGCCTCAATCAGCCCCAGCATTTT.

This clonotype appeared a few times. The chain links TRBV6-1 to TRBJ2-1, with 9 bases fitting TRBD1. After removal of 5 bases from V and 3 bases from J, the junction contained 8 bases not matched to a gene. Germline V gives CDR1 MNHNS, CDR2 SASEGT. The CDR3 consists of 16 residues. CDR3: CASSKSGTGFYNEQFF. The CDR3 DNA reads as TGTGCCAGCAGTAAATCCGGGACAGGGTTCTACAATGAGCAGTTCTTC.

The chain couples TRBV3-2 to TRBJ2-1; the listed D gene, TRBD2, was not tested against the DNA. TRBV3-2 is designated a pseudogene. This CDR3 spans 15 amino acids. The CDR3 here is CASSLKSFSYNEQFF. DNA for the CDR3: TGTGCCTCCAGCCTAAAGTCCTTCTCCTACAATGAGCAGTTCTTC.

The chain recombines TRBV19 with TRBJ1-1; D call uncertain. Germline-derived CDR1 and CDR2 are LNHDA and SQIVND (reference sequence). The CDR3 has 13 residues. Trimming stripped 7 bases from V and 5 bases from J, with 14 bases between. CDR3 nucleotides: TGTGCCAGTACTCCCCTGCCCGGGACTGAAGCTTTCTTT. Translated, it gives CASTPLPGTEAFF.

This clonotype showed up just a few times. CDR3 DNA sequence: TGTGCCAGCAGCTTGCCCCTTTCTACCTACAATGAGCAGTTCTTC. Its translation: CASSLPLSTYNEQFF. V usage is TRBV5-6 and J usage is TRBJ2-1; D not resolved. The CDR3 spans 15 residues. The V end was cut by 1 base, the J end by 2 bases, with 10 bases between. Germline lookup yields CDR1 SGHDT and CDR2 YYEEEE.

This clonotype was picked up a small number of times. The chain is built from TRBV11-2 and TRBJ2-1; the D gene is possibly TRBD1 (5 bases). Trimming took 6 bases from V and 8 from J, leaving 17 bases between them. The CDR3 totals 14 residues. Germline lookup yields CDR1 SGHAT and CDR2 FQNNGV. The CDR3 sequence: CASRRIQGLHEQFF. CDR3 bases: TGTGCCAGCAGACGAATCCAGGGATTGCATGAGCAGTTCTTC.

This clonotype was seen at least ten times. The CDR3 sequence: CSAGYNEQFF. CDR3 sequence (DNA): TGCAGTGCGGGGTACAATGAGCAGTTCTTC. This chain uses TRBV20-1 with TRBJ2-1; D is unresolved. V was clipped by 6 bases and J by 4 bases, with 4 bases between them. Germline CDR1 is DFQATT and CDR2 is SNEGSKA (reference sequence). CDR3 length: 10 residues.

This clonotype was observed a handful of times. The V gene is TRBV28, the J gene TRBJ1-2; D is unclear. CDR1 MDHEN and CDR2 SYDVKM come from the germline V gene. The CDR3 is made up of 12 amino acids. V was cut by 7 bases and J by 4 bases, with 10 bases left in between. The CDR3 DNA reads as TGTGCCAGCACTACGGAAGGCTATGGCTACACCTTC. Its translation is CASTTEGYGYTF.